The rows below give T cell receptor beta chains drawn from one sample of a study of T cells in Graves' hyperthyroidism and ophthalmopathy. MiXCR was run by TCRdb on the multiplex PCR reads, yielding one entry per CDR3 protein. The profile covers roughly 500,000 distinct CDR3 sequences, with approximately 44% appearing a single time and around a fifth taken by the ten largest. Input material: peripheral blood or thyroid tissue (not recorded which). These receptors all come from an adult woman with Graves' disease, either hyperthyroidism or ophthalmopathy (not recorded which). Each CDR3 is given with its conserved first and last residue. D genes are given only for firm matches. For some rows the clone size is stated as once, few or many, or as a class when expanded; others skip it.

CDR3 DNA	CDR3 protein	J gene	clone size	V gene	D gene
TGTGCCACCAGCAGAGATAGGCAGCATCTGGCAACGTATGGCTACACCTTC	CATSRDRQHLATYGYTF	TRBJ1-2	-	TRBV15	-
TGTCCCGGACAGGGGCCTTACGAGCAGTACTTC	CPGQGPYEQYF	TRBJ2-7	once	TRBV25-1	TRBD1
TGTGCCAGCAGCTTTCCGTTGGGGTTCGGGAAGACCCAGTACTTC	CASSFPLGFGKTQYF	TRBJ2-5	once	TRBV7-9	-
TGTGCCAGCAAAACGGACAGGGAAATCGGGGAGCTGTTTTTT	CASKTDREIGELFF	TRBJ2-2	many	TRBV5-5	TRBD1
TGTGCCAGCAGCCAGATGGGACAGGGGAGAAAAGAAAAACTGTTTTTT	CASSQMGQGRKEKLFF	TRBJ1-4	many	TRBV14	TRBD1
TGTGCCATCAGTGTTTTGTTGGGCAGTGGCTACACCTTC	CAISVLLGSGYTF	TRBJ1-2	-	TRBV10-3	-
TGTGCCACCAGCAGAGACCCAAACTATGGCAATCAGCCCCAGCATTTT	CATSRDPNYGNQPQHF	TRBJ1-5	-	TRBV15	-
TGTGCCAGCAGCTTACGCGGACTAGCGGGGGGGTACGAGCAGTACTTC	CASSLRGLAGGYEQYF	TRBJ2-7	-	TRBV7-2	TRBD2
TGTGCCAGCAGCGCCACCGCGGGGAAAGAGACCCAGTACTTC	CASSATAGKETQYF	TRBJ2-5	once	TRBV9	-
TGTGCCACCAGTGATTTGCTCGGGACAGGACGCAATCAGCCCCAGCATTTT	CATSDLLGTGRNQPQHF	TRBJ1-5	-	TRBV24-1	TRBD1
TGTGCCACCAGCAGAGATAGGACAGAGGAAAAACTGTTTTTT	CATSRDRTEEKLFF	TRBJ1-4	many	TRBV15	-
TGTGCCAGCAGCCCGACAGGCCGTCTAGAGACCCAGTACTTC	CASSPTGRLETQYF	TRBJ2-5	-	TRBV7-2	-
TGTGCCAGCCGTGAATCAGGCGTGTATGGCTACACCTTC	CASRESGVYGYTF	TRBJ1-2	-	TRBV25-1	-
TGCAGCGCCAGGGGACTAGGAGGATACGAGCAGTACTTC	CSARGLGGYEQYF	TRBJ2-7	few	TRBV29-1	TRBD2
TGCGCTGCAGGGAGGTTGGGGTCTGGGGCCAACGTCCTGACTTTC	CAAGRLGSGANVLTF	TRBJ2-6	many	TRBV4-1	-
TGCAGTGCTATTGGGGGTAGCAATCAGCCCCAGCATTTT	CSAIGGSNQPQHF	TRBJ1-5	few	TRBV20-1	-
TGTGCCAGTAGTACGGACTACACTGAAGCTTTCTTT	CASSTDYTEAFF	TRBJ1-1	-	TRBV19	-
TGTGCCAGCAGTTACTCGAGGACAGACTATTCACCCCTCCACTTT	CASSYSRTDYSPLHF	TRBJ1-6	many	TRBV6-5	-
TGTGCCAGCTCGGGGAGTAGCGGGAGCGCCAATGAGCAGTTCTTC	CASSGSSGSANEQFF	TRBJ2-1	-	TRBV18	TRBD2
TGCAGTGCTAGAGATGAAACGGCTGGCTACTACGAGCAGTACTTC	CSARDETAGYYEQYF	TRBJ2-7	-	TRBV20-1	-
TGTGCCATCAGTGAAATACCGGGACAGGGGGCATCAGAGACCCAGTACTTC	CAISEIPGQGASETQYF	TRBJ2-5	-	TRBV10-3	TRBD1
TGTGCCAGCAGTTTCCCTGAGGACGAGCAGTACTTC	CASSFPEDEQYF	TRBJ2-7	many	TRBV12-3/TRBV12-4	-
TGTGCCAGCAGCTTATCAGGGTCGGTTAGGGGCTCCGCTTTCTTT	CASSLSGSVRGSAFF	TRBJ1-1	once	TRBV7-8	-
TGTGCCAACAGCCAAGAGCCGGGACAGGCCTTTCTCTTT	CANSQEPGQAFLF	TRBJ1-1	-	TRBV14	TRBD1
TGTGCCAGCAAGGGACAGGGAAACACTGAAGCTTTCTTT	CASKGQGNTEAFF	TRBJ1-1	few	TRBV2	TRBD1
TGTGCCAGCAGTGCTCAGTTAGAACAAGAGACCCAGTACTTC	CASSAQLEQETQYF	TRBJ2-5	many	TRBV2	-
TGTGCCAGCAGTTATATCAGTGAAGCTTTCTTT	CASSYISEAFF	TRBJ1-1	-	TRBV12-3/TRBV12-4	-
TGTGCCACCAGCAGAGATTCCAACCAAGAGACCCAGTACTTC	CATSRDSNQETQYF	TRBJ2-5	many	TRBV15	-
TGTGCCAGTAGTATATCGGTACGGCTCCGCACGACAACTAATGAAAAACTGTTTTTT	CASSISVRLRTTTNEKLFF	TRBJ1-4	many	TRBV19	-
TGTGCCAGCAGCTTAGACCGGACTTCTAGCTCCTACGAGCAGTACTTC	CASSLDRTSSSYEQYF	TRBJ2-7	-	TRBV11-2	-
TGTGCCAGCAGCTTAACAGGGGTCCGGGAGCAGTACTTC	CASSLTGVREQYF	TRBJ2-7	-	TRBV11-2	TRBD1
TGCAGCGTTGGACAGGGGGTTCAGCCCCAGCATTTT	CSVGQGVQPQHF	TRBJ1-5	-	TRBV29-1	TRBD1
TGTGCCAGCAGGACGGGCAGTAGCAATCAGCCCCAGCATTTT	CASRTGSSNQPQHF	TRBJ1-5	-	TRBV2	-
TGTGCCAGCAGCGTAGCGGATATCGAGCAGTACTTC	CASSVADIEQYF	TRBJ2-7	-	TRBV9	-
TGTGCCATCAGGATCACAGGGGCGGTCACTGAAGCTTTCTTT	CAIRITGAVTEAFF	TRBJ1-1	-	TRBV10-3	TRBD1
TGTGCCTGGAGTTCAGGACCTGCCTACGAGCAGTACTTC	CAWSSGPAYEQYF	TRBJ2-7	many	TRBV30	-
TGTGCCAGCAGCCCGACAGGGGGGGATGGCTACACCTTC	CASSPTGGDGYTF	TRBJ1-2	many	TRBV7-9	TRBD1
TGCAGTGCCCGGTGGAACACCATATATTTT	CSARWNTIYF	TRBJ1-3	once	TRBV20-1	-
TGTGCCAGCAGTGAATACAGGGGCGAAGCTTTCTTT	CASSEYRGEAFF	TRBJ1-1	-	TRBV2	TRBD1
TGTGCCAGTTTCGGACAGCTCATCCAGGTCCGCACTGAAGCTTTCTTT	CASFGQLIQVRTEAFF	TRBJ1-1	many	TRBV28	-
TGTGCCAGCAGCCTAACGACAGAGAACACTGAAGCTTTCTTT	CASSLTTENTEAFF	TRBJ1-1	few	TRBV16	-
TGTGCCAGCGGAAAAAACTATGGCTACACCTTC	CASGKNYGYTF	TRBJ1-2	many	TRBV7-9	-
TGTGCCAGCAGCTCCTGGGGCCGCAGGCCGCCGGGATCCGGTGGTACCCAGTACTTC	CASSSWGRRPPGSGGTQYF	TRBJ2-5	-	TRBV7-9	-
TGTGCCAGCAGTGAAGTCGCGACAGGGGGGAGAGATACGCAGTATTTT	CASSEVATGGRDTQYF	TRBJ2-3	-	TRBV2	TRBD1
TGTGCCAGCAGCATGCAGGGTCTTTATGGCTACACCTTC	CASSMQGLYGYTF	TRBJ1-2	many	TRBV5-6	-
TGTGCCAGCAGCTCGTCCGGGACAGATAACGAAAAACTGTTTTTT	CASSSSGTDNEKLFF	TRBJ1-4	-	TRBV7-2	TRBD1
TGTGCCAGCAGTCCTTGGACGGGGTCCTACGAGCAGTACTTC	CASSPWTGSYEQYF	TRBJ2-7	many	TRBV27	-
TGTGCCAGCAGTCCAGGACAGGGGGACCGGAACACTGAAGCTTTCTTT	CASSPGQGDRNTEAFF	TRBJ1-1	-	TRBV7-9	TRBD1
TGTGCCAGCAGTGAGACAGGGTCGAATGAAAAACTGTTTTTT	CASSETGSNEKLFF	TRBJ1-4	once	TRBV10-3	TRBD1
TGCAGCGTTGACTCAGGGGGTAATTCACCCCTCCACTTT	CSVDSGGNSPLHF	TRBJ1-6	-	TRBV29-1	TRBD1
TGCAGCGGAACTAGCGGGAGCGGGGCCGGGGAGCTGTTTTTT	CSGTSGSGAGELFF	TRBJ2-2	many	TRBV29-1	TRBD2
TGTGCCAGCAGTGACGCGTATAATTCACCCCTCCACTTT	CASSDAYNSPLHF	TRBJ1-6	-	TRBV6-1	-
TGCGCCAGCAGCCCCGCCGGGACAGGGGGCGGATATGGCTACACCTTC	CASSPAGTGGGYGYTF	TRBJ1-2	many	TRBV4-1	TRBD1
TGTGCCAGCAGTCGGGGAATACCAGAGGCCCAGTACTTC	CASSRGIPEAQYF	TRBJ2-5	-	TRBV6-5	-
TGTGCCAGCAGCCAACTAGCGGGAGGGTCTCGCCAGTATTTT	CASSQLAGGSRQYF	TRBJ2-3	-	TRBV5-6	TRBD2